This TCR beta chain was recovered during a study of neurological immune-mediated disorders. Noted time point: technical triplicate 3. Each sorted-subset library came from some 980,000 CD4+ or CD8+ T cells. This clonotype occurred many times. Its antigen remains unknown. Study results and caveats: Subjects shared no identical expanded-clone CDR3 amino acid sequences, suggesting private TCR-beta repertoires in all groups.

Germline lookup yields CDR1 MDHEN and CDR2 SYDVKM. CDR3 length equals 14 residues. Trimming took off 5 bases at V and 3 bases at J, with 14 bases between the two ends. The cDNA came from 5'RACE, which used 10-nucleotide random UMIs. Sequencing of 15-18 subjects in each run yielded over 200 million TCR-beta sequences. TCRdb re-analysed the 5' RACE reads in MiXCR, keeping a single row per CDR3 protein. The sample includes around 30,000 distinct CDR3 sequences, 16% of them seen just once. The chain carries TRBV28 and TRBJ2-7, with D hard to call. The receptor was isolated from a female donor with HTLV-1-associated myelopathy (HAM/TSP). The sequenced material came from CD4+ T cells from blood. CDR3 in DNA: TGTGCCAGCAGTACCGACCGGAACATCTACGAGCAGTACTTC. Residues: CASSTDRNIYEQYF.